Below, 8 T cell receptor beta chains from the same sample are listed, as sequenced in a study of cytomegalovirus exposure and HLA in healthy donors. The primer mix had 60 Vbeta and 13 Jbeta primers. The repertoire was sequenced with immunoSEQ multiplex PCR; TCRdb's copy has only in-frame clones and lacks some. The sample lists approximately 140,000 clones; around 76% were seen once. Sequencing was done on a sample of PBMCs. These receptor sequences come from a man between 18 and 29 years old in good health and CMV-seronegative.

The rearrangement uses TRBV10-2 and TRBJ2-5; TRBD2 matches at 10 bases. J gave up 5 bases and V 3 bases, and 6 bases lay outside the gene matches. Germline V gene data show CDR1 as WSHSY and CDR2 as SAAADI. The CDR3 has 15 amino acids. This chain's CDR3 is CASSEAGGRGETQYF. The CDR3 nucleotides are TGCGCCAGCAGTGAAGCGGGGGGGCGAGGGGAGACCCAGTACTTC.

The chain joins TRBV12-5 to TRBJ2-7, with a possible D match to TRBD2 (7 bases). The CDR3 covers 17 residues. V was clipped by 2 bases and J by 2 bases, with 19 bases between them. Germline V lookup: CDR1 LGHNT, CDR2 FRNRAP. CDR3 sequence: CASGLSPGGSYPYEQYF. CDR3 in DNA: TGTGCTAGTGGTTTGTCTCCGGGGGGCTCCTATCCCTACGAGCAGTACTTC.

The rearrangement links TRBV19 to TRBJ2-7; 9 nucleotides match TRBD1. The CDR3 is made up of 14 amino acids. Germline trimming cut 4 bases from V and 4 bases from J; bases unmatched to any gene: 5. Germline V gene lookup returns CDR1 LNHDA and CDR2 SQIVND (reference sequence). The CDR3 loop is CASSTRGQGYEQYF. CDR3 nucleotides: TGTGCCAGTAGTACTCGAGGACAGGGGTACGAGCAGTACTTC.

This chain uses TRBV28 with TRBJ2-7; maybe TRBD1 (5 bases). V shed 6 bases and J shed 2 bases, with 11 bases lying between them. The V gene's germline CDR1 is MDHEN and CDR2 SYDVKM. This CDR3 comprises 13 residues. The DNA for the CDR3 is TGTGCCAGCAGGGCGGACATCCCCTACGAGCAGTACTTC. This codes for CASRADIPYEQYF.

Written as DNA, the CDR3 is TGCGCCAGCAGTGATACCGGGGGGGGCCATACAGATACGCAGTATTTT. This encodes CASSDTGGGHTDTQYF. This sequence joins TRBV10-1 and TRBJ2-3, with 8 bases lining up with TRBD2. The CDR3 spans 16 residues. The germline V gene has CDR1 WNHNN and CDR2 SYGVQD (reference sequence). J lost 3 bases, V lost 3 bases, and 8 bases had no gene match.

This clone showed up just once. The CDR3 reads CASSLGPGTVDEAFF. The CDR3 nucleotides are TGTGCCAGCAGTTTGGGCCCCGGGACAGTCGATGAAGCTTTCTTT. The genes are TRBV27 and TRBJ1-1; 7 bases are a match to TRBD1. The CDR3 sequence is 15 residues long. CDR1 MNHEY and CDR2 SMNVEV come from the germline V gene (reference sequence). V lost 3 bases and J lost 7; bases outside the gene matches: 11.

The CDR3 region has the DNA TGTGCCAGCAGCTTGGGGCGGACTAGCGGGTACCAAGAGACCCAGTACTTC. Protein product: CASSLGRTSGYQETQYF. The J gene is TRBJ2-5, the V gene TRBV5-6; TRBD2 matches at 11 bases. The germline CDR1 and CDR2 sequences are SGHDT and YYEEEE. V trimming: 0 bases; J trimming: 0 bases; junction bases outside the gene matches: 4. The CDR3 is made up of 17 amino acids.

The chain carries TRBV9 and TRBJ1-6; 9 bases match TRBD1. The CDR3 contains 14 residues. Germline values: CDR1 SGDLS, CDR2 YYNGEE. V lost 4 bases and J lost 10; bases outside the gene matches: 6. The CDR3 nucleotides read TGTGCCAGCAGCACACAGGGGGCCGGATCACCCCTCCACTTT. Translation: CASSTQGAGSPLHF. Complete variable domain (other parts from reference TRBV9 and TRBJ1-6): DSGVTQTPKHLITATGQRVTLRCSPRSGDLSVYWYQQSLDQGLQFLIQYYNGEERAKGNILERFSAQQFPDLHSELNLSSLELGDSALYFCASSTQGAGSPLHFGNGTRLTVT.